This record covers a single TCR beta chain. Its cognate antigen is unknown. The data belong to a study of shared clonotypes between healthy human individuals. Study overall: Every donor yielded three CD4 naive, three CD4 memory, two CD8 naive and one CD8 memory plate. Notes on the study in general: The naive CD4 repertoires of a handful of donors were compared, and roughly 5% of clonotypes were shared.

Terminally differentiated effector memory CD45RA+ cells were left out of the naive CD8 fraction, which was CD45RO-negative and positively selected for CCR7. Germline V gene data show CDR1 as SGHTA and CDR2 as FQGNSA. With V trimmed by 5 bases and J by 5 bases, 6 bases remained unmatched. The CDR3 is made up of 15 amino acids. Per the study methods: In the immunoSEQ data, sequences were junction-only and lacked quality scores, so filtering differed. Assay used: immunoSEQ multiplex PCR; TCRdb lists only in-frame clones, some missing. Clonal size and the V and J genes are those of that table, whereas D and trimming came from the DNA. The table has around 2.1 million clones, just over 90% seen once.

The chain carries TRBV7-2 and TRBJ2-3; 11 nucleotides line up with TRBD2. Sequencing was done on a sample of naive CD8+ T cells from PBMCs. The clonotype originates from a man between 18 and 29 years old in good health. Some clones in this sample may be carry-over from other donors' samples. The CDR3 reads CASSILAGEGDTQYF. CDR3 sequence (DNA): TGTGCCAGCAGCATACTAGCGGGAGAGGGAGATACGCAGTATTTT. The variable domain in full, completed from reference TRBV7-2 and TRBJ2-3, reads GAGVSQSPSNKVTEKGKDVELRCDPISGHTALYWYRQSLGQGLEFLIYFQGNSAPDKSGLPSDRFSAERTGGSVSTLTIQRTQQEDSAVYLCASSILAGEGDTQYFGPGTRLTVL.